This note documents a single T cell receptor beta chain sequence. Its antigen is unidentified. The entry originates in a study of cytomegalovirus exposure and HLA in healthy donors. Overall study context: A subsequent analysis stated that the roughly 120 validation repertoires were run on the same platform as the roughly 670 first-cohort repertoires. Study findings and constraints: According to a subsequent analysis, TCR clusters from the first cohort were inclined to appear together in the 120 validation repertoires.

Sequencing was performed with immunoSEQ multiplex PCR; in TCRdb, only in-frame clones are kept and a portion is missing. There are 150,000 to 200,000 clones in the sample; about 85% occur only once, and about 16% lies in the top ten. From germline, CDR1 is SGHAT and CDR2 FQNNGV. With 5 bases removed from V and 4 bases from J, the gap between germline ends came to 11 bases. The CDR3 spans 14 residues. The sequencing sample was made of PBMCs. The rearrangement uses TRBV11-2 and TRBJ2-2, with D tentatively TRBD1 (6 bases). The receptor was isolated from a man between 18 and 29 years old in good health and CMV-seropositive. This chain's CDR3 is CASSRAGATGELFF. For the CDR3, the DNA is TGTGCCAGCAGCCGAGCAGGGGCCACCGGGGAGCTGTTTTTT.